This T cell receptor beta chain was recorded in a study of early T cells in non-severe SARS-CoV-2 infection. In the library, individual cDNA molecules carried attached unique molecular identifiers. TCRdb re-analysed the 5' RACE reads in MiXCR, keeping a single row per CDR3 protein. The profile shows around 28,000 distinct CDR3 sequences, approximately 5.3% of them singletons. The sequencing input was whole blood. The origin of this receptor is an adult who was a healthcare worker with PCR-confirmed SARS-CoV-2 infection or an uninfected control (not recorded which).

The CDR3, as DNA: TGTGCCAGCAGCTGGGAGGGGGACAGCAGGAGTTCACCCCTCCACTTT. Translated, it gives CASSWEGDSRSSPLHF. This rearrangement joins TRBV5-5 to TRBJ1-6, with 7 bases fitting TRBD1. J was trimmed by 9 bases and V by 3 bases; bases with no gene match: 12. This CDR3 has 16 amino acids. Germline values: CDR1 SGHKS, CDR2 YYEKEE (reference sequence).